These 8 T cell receptor beta chains share one sample of origin, sequenced in a study of OX40 agonist ivuxolimab in advanced cancers. Method: immunoSEQ multiplex PCR; TCRdb's copy keeps in-frame clones and lacks some. The sample holds tens of thousands of clones; roughly 85% are singletons and the top ten take about 1%. The source was CD4+ or CD8+ T cells sorted from blood, collected in a trial of the OX40 agonist ivuxolimab. These receptors all come from an adult with an advanced solid tumor such as melanoma, head and neck, liver or kidney cancer.

This clone has just a few counts. This chain uses TRBV6-5 with TRBJ2-7, with a weak D call TRBD1 (5 bases). Germline values: CDR1 MNHEY, CDR2 SVGAGI. The CDR3 extends over 14 amino acids. Trimming took 2 bases from V and 6 from J, leaving 14 bases between them. CDR3 in amino acids: CASSYGPQGIEQYF. DNA of the CDR3: TGTGCCAGCAGTTACGGACCCCAGGGAATCGAGCAGTACTTC.

The V call is TRBV25-1, the J call TRBJ2-3, with 9 bases lining up with TRBD2. V dropped 1 base and J dropped 4; count of bases not matched to a gene: 6. This CDR3 has 16 amino acids. Germline V lookup: CDR1 MGHDK, CDR2 SYGVNS. The DNA for the CDR3 is TGTGCCAGCAGTGAATGGGGCGGGAGGGGGTCAGATACGCAGTATTTT. Its translation is CASSEWGGRGSDTQYF. Based on the CDR3 plus reference TRBV25-1 and TRBJ2-3, the full variable domain is EADIYQTPRYLVIGTGKKITLECSQTMGHDKMYWYQQDPGMELHLIHYSYGVNSTEKGDLSSESTVSRIRTEHFPLTLESARPSHTSQYLCASSEWGGRGSDTQYFGPGTRLTVL.

A single count supports this clone. This rearrangement joins TRBV6-5 to TRBJ2-1; 8 bases map to TRBD2. V lost 6 bases to trimming and J lost 5 bases; unmatched junction nucleotides: 9. The CDR3 runs 15 residues. Germline V gene data show CDR1 as MNHEY and CDR2 as SVGAGI. The CDR3 spells CASSPSGTRHNEQFF. The CDR3 DNA reads as TGTGCCAGCAGCCCCTCCGGGACTAGGCACAATGAGCAGTTCTTC.

The chain has TRBV10-3 and TRBJ2-1, with D unresolved. The CDR3 runs to 16 residues. The germline V and J ends were trimmed by 0 bases and 3 bases, with 12 bases remaining between them. Germline V gene data show CDR1 as ENHRY and CDR2 as SYGVKD. CDR3 coding DNA: TGTGCCATCAGTGAGTCGATTGGTGGTTTCTACAATGAGCAGTTCTTC. Amino acid sequence: CAISESIGGFYNEQFF.

The table lists this clone with a few counts. The V call is TRBV19, the J call TRBJ1-2; D is possibly TRBD1 (5 bases). V lost 3 bases to trimming and J lost 6 bases, with 11 bases between them. CDR3 size: 13 residues. Germline values: CDR1 LNHDA, CDR2 SQIVND (reference sequence). This chain's CDR3 is CASSILRGDGYTF. In DNA, the CDR3 is TGTGCCAGTAGTATCTTGAGGGGCGATGGCTACACCTTC.

The chain joins TRBV7-9 to TRBJ2-3; no firm D call. V lost 1 base and J lost 0, with 8 bases in between. Germline V lookup: CDR1 SEHNR, CDR2 FQNEAQ (reference sequence). CDR3 size: 15 residues. CDR3 protein: CASSLEGPSTDTQYF. The DNA for the CDR3 is TGTGCCAGCAGCTTAGAGGGTCCTAGCACAGATACGCAGTATTTT.

The chain carries TRBV7-9 and TRBJ2-3, with D tentatively TRBD1 or TRBD2 (5 bases each). Per the germline V gene, CDR1 is SEHNR and CDR2 is FQNEAQ (reference sequence). CDR3 size: 14 residues. V lost 2 bases and J 5 bases, leaving 11 bases between the germline ends. Written as DNA, the CDR3 is TGTGCCAGCAGCTTACCGGGGCTAAGAGATACGCAGTATTTT. Its translation: CASSLPGLRDTQYF.

This chain joins TRBV15 and TRBJ1-5; 10 bases line up with TRBD1. V lost 5 bases, J lost 2 bases, and 9 bases stayed unmatched. CDR1 is LNHNV and CDR2 is YYDKDF in the germline V gene (reference sequence). The CDR3 spans 17 residues. CDR3 in DNA: TGTGCCACCAGCGAACCTCGGGACAGGGGTGGCAATCAGCCCCAGCATTTT. It encodes CATSEPRDRGGNQPQHF.